This T cell receptor beta chain was documented in a study of spatial heterogeneity in lung cancer. This clonotype was picked up a small number of times. One entry per CDR3 protein, called by TCRdb with MiXCR from the 5' RACE reads. This table has about 82,000 distinct CDR3 sequences, roughly 12% appearing once. From germline, CDR1 is KGHDR and CDR2 SFDVKD. The CDR3 totals 16 residues. V shed 2 bases and J shed 4 bases, with 16 bases lying between them. Time point here: sample taken at primary tumor resection. Tumor, nontumor lung or frozen PBMC supplied whole RNA that was sequenced unsorted. Source: PBMCs, taken at surgery. The chain has TRBV24-1 and TRBJ2-5; D unclear. The sequence derives from a male donor with early-stage non-small cell lung cancer. CDR3 bases: TGTGCCACCAGTGATTCCCGGAAGGAGACTCGAGAGACCCAGTACTTC. It codes for CATSDSRKETRETQYF.